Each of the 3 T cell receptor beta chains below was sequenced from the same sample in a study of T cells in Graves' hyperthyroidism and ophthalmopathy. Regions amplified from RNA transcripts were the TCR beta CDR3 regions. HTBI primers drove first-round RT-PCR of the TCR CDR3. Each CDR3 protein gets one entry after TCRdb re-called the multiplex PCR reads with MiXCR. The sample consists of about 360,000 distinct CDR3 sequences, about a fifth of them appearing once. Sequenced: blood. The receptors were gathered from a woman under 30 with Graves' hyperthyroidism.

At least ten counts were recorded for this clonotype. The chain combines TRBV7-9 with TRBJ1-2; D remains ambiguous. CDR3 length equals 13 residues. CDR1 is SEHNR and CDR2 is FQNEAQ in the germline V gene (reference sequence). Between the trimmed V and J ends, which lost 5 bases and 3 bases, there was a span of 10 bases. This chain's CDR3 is CASSHDRDYGYTF. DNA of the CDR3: TGTGCCAGCAGCCACGACCGGGACTATGGCTACACCTTC.

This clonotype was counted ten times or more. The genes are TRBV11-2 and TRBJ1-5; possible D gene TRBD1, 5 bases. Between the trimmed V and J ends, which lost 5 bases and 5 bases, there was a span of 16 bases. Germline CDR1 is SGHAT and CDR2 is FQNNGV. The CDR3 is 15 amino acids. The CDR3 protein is CASSATGTGDQPQHF. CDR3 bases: TGTGCCAGCAGCGCAACCGGGACGGGGGATCAGCCCCAGCATTTT.

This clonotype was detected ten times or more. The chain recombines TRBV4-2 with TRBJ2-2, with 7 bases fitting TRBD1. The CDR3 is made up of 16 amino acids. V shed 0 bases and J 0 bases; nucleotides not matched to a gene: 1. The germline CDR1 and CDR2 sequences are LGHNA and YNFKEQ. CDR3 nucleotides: TGTGCCAGCAGCCAAGAAGACAGGGCGAACACCGGGGAGCTGTTTTTT. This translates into CASSQEDRANTGELFF.